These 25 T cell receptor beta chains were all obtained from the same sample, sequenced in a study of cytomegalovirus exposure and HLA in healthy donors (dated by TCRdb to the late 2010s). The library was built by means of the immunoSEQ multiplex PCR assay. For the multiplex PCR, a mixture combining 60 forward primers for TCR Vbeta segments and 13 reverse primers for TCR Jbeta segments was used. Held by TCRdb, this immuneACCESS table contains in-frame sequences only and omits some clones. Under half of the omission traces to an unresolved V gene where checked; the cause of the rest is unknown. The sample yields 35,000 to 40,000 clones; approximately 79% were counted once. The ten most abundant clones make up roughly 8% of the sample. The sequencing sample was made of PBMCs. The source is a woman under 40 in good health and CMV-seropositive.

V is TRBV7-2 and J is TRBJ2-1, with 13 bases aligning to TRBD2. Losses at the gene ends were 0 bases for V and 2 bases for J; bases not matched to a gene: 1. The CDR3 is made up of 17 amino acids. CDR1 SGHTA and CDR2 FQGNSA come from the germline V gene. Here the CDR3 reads CASSLAGLAGAYNEQFF. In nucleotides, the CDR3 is TGTGCCAGCAGCTTAGCAGGACTAGCGGGAGCCTACAATGAGCAGTTCTTC.

CDR3 residues: CASADWDREYEQYF. CDR3 coding DNA: TGTGCCAGCGCAGATTGGGACAGGGAGTACGAGCAGTACTTC. The V call is TRBV5-5, the J call TRBJ2-7; the match to TRBD1 covers 9 bases. V gave up 7 bases and J gave up 4 bases; unmatched junction bases: 9. This CDR3 comprises 14 residues. Germline V lookup: CDR1 SGHKS, CDR2 YYEKEE (reference sequence). The full variable domain, completed using reference TRBV5-5 and TRBJ2-7, is DAGVTQSPTHLIKTRGQQVTLRCSPISGHKSVSWYQQVLGQGPQFIFQYYEKEERGRGNFPDRFSARQFPNYSSELNVNALLLGDSALYLCASADWDREYEQYFGPGTRLTVT.

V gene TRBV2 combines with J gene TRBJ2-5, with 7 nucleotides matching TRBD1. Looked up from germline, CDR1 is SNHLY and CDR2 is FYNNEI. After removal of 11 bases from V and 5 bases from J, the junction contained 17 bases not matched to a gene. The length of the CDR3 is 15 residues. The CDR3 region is CAGKGGQGSFETQYF. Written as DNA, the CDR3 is TGTGCCGGCAAAGGGGGCCAGGGCAGTTTTGAGACCCAGTACTTC.

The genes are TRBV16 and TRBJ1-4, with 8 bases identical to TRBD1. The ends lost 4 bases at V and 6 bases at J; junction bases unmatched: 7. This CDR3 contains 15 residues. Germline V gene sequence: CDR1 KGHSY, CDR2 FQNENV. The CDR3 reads CASSRMTGEDEKLFF. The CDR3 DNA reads TGTGCCAGCAGCCGCATGACAGGGGAAGATGAAAAACTGTTTTTT.

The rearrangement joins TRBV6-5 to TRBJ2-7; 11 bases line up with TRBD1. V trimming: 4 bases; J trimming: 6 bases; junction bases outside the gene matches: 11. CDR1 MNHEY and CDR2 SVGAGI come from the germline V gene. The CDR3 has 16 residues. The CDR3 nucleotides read TGTGCCAGCAGTTCAAGGACAGGGGGCGCGAAAGGCGAGCAGTACTTC. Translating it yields CASSSRTGGAKGEQYF.

The CDR3 coding sequence is TGTGCCAGCAGCTTAGGGGGGCAGAACTATGGCTACACCTTC. Translated: CASSLGGQNYGYTF. V gene TRBV13 combines with J gene TRBJ1-2; possible D gene TRBD1, 5 bases. Trimming stripped 0 bases from V and 2 bases from J, with 7 bases between. The CDR3 extends over 14 amino acids. CDR1 PRHDT and CDR2 FYEKMQ come from the germline V gene (reference sequence).

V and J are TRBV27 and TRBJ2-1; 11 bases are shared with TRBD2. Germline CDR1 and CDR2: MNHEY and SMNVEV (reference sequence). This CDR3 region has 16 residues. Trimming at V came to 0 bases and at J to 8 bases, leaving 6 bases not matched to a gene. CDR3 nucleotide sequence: TGTGCCAGCAGTTTATCAAGGACTAGCGGGTATGATGAGCAGTTCTTC. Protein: CASSLSRTSGYDEQFF.

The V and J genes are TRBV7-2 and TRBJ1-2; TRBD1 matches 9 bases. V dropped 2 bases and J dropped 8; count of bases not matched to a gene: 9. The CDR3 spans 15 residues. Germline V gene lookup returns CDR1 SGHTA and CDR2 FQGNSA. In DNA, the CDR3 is TGTGCCAGCAGCTTACGGTTGGGACAGGGATGGGGCTACACCTTC. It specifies CASSLRLGQGWGYTF.

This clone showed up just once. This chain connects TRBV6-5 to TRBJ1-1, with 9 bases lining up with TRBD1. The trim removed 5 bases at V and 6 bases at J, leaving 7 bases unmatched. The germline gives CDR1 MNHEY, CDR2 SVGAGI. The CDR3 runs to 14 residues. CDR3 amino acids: CASSPGTGYAEAFF. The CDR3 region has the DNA TGTGCCAGCAGTCCCGGGACAGGGTATGCTGAAGCTTTCTTT.

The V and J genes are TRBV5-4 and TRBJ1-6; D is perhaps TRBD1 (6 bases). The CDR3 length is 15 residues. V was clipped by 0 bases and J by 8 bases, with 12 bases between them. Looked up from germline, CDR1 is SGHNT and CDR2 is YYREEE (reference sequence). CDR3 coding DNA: TGTGCCAGCAGCTTGGGGGGGCCGCGGGATTCACCCCTCCACTTT. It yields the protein CASSLGGPRDSPLHF.

The CDR3 bases are TGCGCCAGCCAGCGGGAGGGCAATGAAAAACTGTTTTTT. It codes for CASQREGNEKLFF. The rearrangement uses TRBV10-2 and TRBJ1-4; D gene uncertain. This CDR3 has 13 residues. V was cut by 8 bases and J by 5 bases, with 12 bases left in between. The germline gives CDR1 WSHSY, CDR2 SAAADI.

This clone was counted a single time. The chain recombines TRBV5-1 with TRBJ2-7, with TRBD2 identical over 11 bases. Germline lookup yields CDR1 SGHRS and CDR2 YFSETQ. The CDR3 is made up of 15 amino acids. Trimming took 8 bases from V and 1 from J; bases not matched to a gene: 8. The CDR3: CASEPGTSGSYEQYF. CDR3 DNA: TGCGCCAGTGAACCCGGGACTAGCGGTTCCTACGAGCAGTACTTC.

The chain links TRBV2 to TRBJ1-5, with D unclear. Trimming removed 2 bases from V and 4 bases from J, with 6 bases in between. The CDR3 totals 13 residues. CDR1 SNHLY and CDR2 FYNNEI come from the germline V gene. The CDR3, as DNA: TGTGCCAGCAGTGAACCGGGAAATCAGCCCCAGCATTTT. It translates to CASSEPGNQPQHF.

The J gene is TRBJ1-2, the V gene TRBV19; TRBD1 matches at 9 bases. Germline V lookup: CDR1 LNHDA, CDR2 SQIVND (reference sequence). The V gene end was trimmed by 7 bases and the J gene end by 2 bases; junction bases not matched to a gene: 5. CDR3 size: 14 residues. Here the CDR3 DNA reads TGTGCCAGTAAACCCGGACAGGGGAACTATGGCTACACCTTC. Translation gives CASKPGQGNYGYTF.

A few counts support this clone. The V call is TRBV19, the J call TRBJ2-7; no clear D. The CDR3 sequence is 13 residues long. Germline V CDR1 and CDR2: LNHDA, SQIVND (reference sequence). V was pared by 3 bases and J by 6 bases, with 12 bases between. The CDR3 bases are TGTGCCAGTAGTATTGGCCAGGTGGGCGAGCAGTACTTC. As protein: CASSIGQVGEQYF.

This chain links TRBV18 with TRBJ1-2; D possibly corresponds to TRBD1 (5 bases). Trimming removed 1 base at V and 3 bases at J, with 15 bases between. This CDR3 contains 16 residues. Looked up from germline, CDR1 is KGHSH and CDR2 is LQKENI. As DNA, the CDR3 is TGTGCCAGCTCACCACAGCGGGGCAGGTCTGACTATGGCTACACCTTC. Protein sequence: CASSPQRGRSDYGYTF.

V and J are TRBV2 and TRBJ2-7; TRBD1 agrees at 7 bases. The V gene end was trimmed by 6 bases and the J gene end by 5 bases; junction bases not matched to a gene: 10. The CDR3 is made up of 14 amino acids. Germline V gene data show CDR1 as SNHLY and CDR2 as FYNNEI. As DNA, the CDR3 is TGTGCCAGCAGGTCGGGACAGATCGTCCACGAGCAGTACTTC. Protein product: CASRSGQIVHEQYF.

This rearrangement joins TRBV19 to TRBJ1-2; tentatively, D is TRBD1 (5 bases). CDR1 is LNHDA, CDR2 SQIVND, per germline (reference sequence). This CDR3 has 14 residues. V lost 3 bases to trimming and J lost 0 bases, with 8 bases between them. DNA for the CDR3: TGTGCCAGTAGTATCGGCAGGGCTAACTATGGCTACACCTTC. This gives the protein CASSIGRANYGYTF. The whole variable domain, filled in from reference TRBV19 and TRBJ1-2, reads DGGITQSPKYLFRKEGQNVTLSCEQNLNHDAMYWYRQDPGQGLRLIYYSQIVNDFQKGDIAEGYSVSREKKESFPLTVTSAQKNPTAFYLCASSIGRANYGYTFGSGTRLTVV.

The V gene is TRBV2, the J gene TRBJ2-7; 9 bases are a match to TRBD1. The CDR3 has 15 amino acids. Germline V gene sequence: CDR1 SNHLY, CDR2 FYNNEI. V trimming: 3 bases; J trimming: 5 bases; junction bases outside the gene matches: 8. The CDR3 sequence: CASSDDDRGTDEQYF. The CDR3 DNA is TGTGCCAGCAGTGACGACGACAGGGGGACAGACGAGCAGTACTTC. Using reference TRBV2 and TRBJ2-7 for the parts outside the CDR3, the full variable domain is EPEVTQTPSHQVTQMGQEVILRCVPISNHLYFYWYRQILGQKVEFLVSFYNNEISEKSEIFDDQFSVERPDGSNFTLKIRSTKLEDSAMYFCASSDDDRGTDEQYFGPGTRLTVT.

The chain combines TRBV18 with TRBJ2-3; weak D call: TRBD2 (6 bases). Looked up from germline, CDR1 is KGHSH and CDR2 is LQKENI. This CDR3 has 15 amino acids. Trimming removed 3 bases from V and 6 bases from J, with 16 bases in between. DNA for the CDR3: TGTGCCAGCTCACCTCCGGGACTCTCAAAGGATACGCAGTATTTT. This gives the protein CASSPPGLSKDTQYF. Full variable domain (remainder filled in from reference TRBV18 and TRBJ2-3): NAGVMQNPRHLVRRRGQEARLRCSPMKGHSHVYWYRQLPEEGLKFMVYLQKENIIDESGMPKERFSAEFPKEGPSILRIQQVVRGDSAAYFCASSPPGLSKDTQYFGPGTRLTVL.

DNA of the CDR3: TGTGCCAGCAGTTCCAGGGGGTCGAGCTACGAGCAGTACTTC. This encodes CASSSRGSSYEQYF. V is TRBV2 and J is TRBJ2-7; 7 nucleotides align to TRBD1. Germline loops: CDR1 SNHLY, CDR2 FYNNEI. After removal of 5 bases from V and 3 bases from J, the junction contained 7 bases not matched to a gene. The CDR3 has 14 amino acids. Complete variable domain (other parts from reference TRBV2 and TRBJ2-7): EPEVTQTPSHQVTQMGQEVILRCVPISNHLYFYWYRQILGQKVEFLVSFYNNEISEKSEIFDDQFSVERPDGSNFTLKIRSTKLEDSAMYFCASSSRGSSYEQYFGPGTRLTVT.

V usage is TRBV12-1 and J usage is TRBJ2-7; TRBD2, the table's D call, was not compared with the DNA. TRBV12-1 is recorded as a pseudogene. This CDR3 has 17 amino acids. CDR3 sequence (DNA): TGTGCCAGCAGCTTTTCCCCCCCGGACTGGAGCTCCTACGAGCAGTACTTC. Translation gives CASSFSPPDWSSYEQYF.

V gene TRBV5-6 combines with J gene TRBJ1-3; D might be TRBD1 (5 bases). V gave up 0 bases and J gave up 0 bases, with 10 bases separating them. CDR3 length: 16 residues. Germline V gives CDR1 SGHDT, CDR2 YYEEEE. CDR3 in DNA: TGTGCCAGCAGCTTGGTGGGGGGTCCCTCTGGAAACACCATATATTTT. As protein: CASSLVGGPSGNTIYF.

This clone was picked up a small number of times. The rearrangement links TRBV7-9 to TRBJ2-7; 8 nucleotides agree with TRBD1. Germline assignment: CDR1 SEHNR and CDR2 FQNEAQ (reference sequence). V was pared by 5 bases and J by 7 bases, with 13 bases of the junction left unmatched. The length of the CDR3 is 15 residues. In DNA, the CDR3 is TGTGCCAGCAGCGCCAGGGCAGGGGGCCTTGGGGAGCAGTACTTC. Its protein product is CASSARAGGLGEQYF. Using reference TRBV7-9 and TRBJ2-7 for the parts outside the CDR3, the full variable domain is DTGVSQNPRHKITKRGQNVTFRCDPISEHNRLYWYRQTLGQGPEFLTYFQNEAQLEKSRLLSDRFSAERPKGSFSTLEIQRTEQGDSAMYLCASSARAGGLGEQYFGPGTRLTVT.

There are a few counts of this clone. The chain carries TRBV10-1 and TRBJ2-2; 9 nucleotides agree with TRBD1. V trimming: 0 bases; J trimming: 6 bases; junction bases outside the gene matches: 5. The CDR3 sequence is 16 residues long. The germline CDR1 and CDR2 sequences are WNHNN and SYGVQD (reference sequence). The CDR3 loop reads CASSESVGQGAGELFF. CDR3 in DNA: TGCGCCAGCAGTGAGTCGGTGGGACAGGGCGCCGGGGAGCTGTTTTTT.